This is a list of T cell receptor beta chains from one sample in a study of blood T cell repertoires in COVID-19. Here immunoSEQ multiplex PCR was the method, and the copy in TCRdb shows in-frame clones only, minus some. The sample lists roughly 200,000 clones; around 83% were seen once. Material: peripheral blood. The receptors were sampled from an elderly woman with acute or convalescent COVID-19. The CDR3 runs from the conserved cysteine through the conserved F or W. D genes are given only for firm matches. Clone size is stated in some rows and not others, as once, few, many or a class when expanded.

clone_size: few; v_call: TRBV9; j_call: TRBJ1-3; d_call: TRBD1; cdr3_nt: TGTGCCAGCAGCGTGGGGGGACAGATCTCTGGAAACACCATATATTTT; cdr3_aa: CASSVGGQISGNTIYF
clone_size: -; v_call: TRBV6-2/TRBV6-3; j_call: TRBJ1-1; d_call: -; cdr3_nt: TGTGCCAGCAGTTACTCGATCGGCGGTGCTTTCTTT; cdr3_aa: CASSYSIGGAFF
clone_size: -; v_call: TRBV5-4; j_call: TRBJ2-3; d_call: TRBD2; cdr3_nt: TGTGCCAGCAGCCCTTCTAGCGGAGCCACAGATACGCAGTATTTT; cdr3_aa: CASSPSSGATDTQYF
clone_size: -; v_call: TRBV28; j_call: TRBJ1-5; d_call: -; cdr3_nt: TGTGCCAGCAGTTCCGCGGGTGACAATCAGCCCCAGCATTTT; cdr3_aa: CASSSAGDNQPQHF
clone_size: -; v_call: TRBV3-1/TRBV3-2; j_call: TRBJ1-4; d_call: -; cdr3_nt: TGTGCCAGCAGAAGCGGATCGCGGGGAGAAAAACTGTTTTTT; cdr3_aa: CASRSGSRGEKLFF
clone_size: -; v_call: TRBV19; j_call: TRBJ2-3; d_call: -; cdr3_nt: TGTGCCAGTAGTCCCCATCAGGGACTCAGCACAGATACGCAGTATTTT; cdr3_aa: CASSPHQGLSTDTQYF
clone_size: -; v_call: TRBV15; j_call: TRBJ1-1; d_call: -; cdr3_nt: TGTGCCACCAGCAGAACAGGAAACACTGAAGCTTTCTTT; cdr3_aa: CATSRTGNTEAFF
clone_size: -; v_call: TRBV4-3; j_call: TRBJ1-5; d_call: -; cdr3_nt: TGCGCCAGCAGCCAAGATGGCAGGGATCAGCCCCAGCATTTT; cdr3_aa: CASSQDGRDQPQHF
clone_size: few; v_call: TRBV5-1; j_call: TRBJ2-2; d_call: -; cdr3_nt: TGCGCCAGCAGCCGTCTTGGGGGGTCGAACACCGGGGAGCTGTTTTTT; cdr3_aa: CASSRLGGSNTGELFF
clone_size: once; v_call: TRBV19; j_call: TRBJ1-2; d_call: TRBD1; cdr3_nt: TGTGCCAGTAGTGTGGCCGGGACAGGGGCTGCGGTGGGCAACTATGGCTACACCTTC; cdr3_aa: CASSVAGTGAAVGNYGYTF
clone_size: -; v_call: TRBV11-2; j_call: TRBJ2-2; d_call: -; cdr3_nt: TGTGCCAGCAGCTTCCAGTTCGCGAACACCGGGGAGCTGTTTTTT; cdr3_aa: CASSFQFANTGELFF
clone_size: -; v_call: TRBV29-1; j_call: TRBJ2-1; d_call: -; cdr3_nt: TGCAGCGTTGAAGGGCAGGGAACCTACAATGAGCAGTTCTTC; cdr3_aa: CSVEGQGTYNEQFF
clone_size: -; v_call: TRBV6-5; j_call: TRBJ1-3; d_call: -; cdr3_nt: TGTGCCAGCAGTTACTCGACAGGATCTGGAAACACCATATATTTT; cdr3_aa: CASSYSTGSGNTIYF
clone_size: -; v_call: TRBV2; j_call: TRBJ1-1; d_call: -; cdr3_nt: TGTGCCAGCAGTGAACTACCGGGCACTGAAGCTTTCTTT; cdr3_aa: CASSELPGTEAFF
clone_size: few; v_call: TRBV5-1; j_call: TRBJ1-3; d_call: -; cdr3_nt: TGCGCCAGCAGCTTGTTACAGGTCCTCGGGAACACCATATATTTT; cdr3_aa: CASSLLQVLGNTIYF
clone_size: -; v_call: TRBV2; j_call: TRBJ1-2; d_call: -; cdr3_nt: TGTGCCAGCAGCGTATCAGGATCGGGAAGCTATGGCTACACCTTC; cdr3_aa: CASSVSGSGSYGYTF